Sequencing of this T cell receptor (beta chain) was carried out in a study of T cell responses to AZD1222 COVID-19 vaccine. Findings of the study overall: Clonal diversity was possibly underestimated; the donors were predominantly white British and more often female.

Losses at the gene ends were 8 bases for V and 10 bases for J; bases not matched to a gene: 17. Germline assignment: CDR1 SQVTM and CDR2 ANQGSEA. CDR3 length equals 14 residues. As for this clone: Its antigen is unknown.

Sequencing used immunoSEQ multiplex PCR; TCRdb keeps in-frame clones, though not all of them. The sample lists about 120,000 clones; about 86% were seen once. The sequenced sample was peripheral blood, obtained 28 days after the second AZD1222 dose. The TCR was taken from an adult who received the AZD1222 COVID-19 vaccine. The chain joins TRBV29-1 to TRBJ2-1; the match to TRBD1 covers 7 bases. CDR3 nucleotide sequence: TGCAGCTTTGTTGGCGACAGGGTTTTGAGGGAGCAGTTCTTC. Amino acids: CSFVGDRVLREQFF.